One sample yielded the 2 T cell receptor beta chains listed below, sequenced in a study of regulatory T cells in long-lasting Graves disease. The time point was: persistent/refractory GD, antithyroid drugs over 5 years with positive TRAb. RNA from PBMCs was the source of the TCR library. In building TCR beta libraries, iRepertoire HTBI primers were used together with Arm-PCR of CDR3 regions. TCRdb re-called the multiplex PCR reads through MiXCR, storing one row per CDR3 protein. The sample lists about 460,000 distinct CDR3 sequences, 22% seen once, with about an eighth in the top ten. The sample was peripheral blood mononuclear cells (PBMCs), taken when the disease was refractory, from a patient treated with antithyroid drugs. Receptor source: a female donor with Graves disease.

In its sample, this clonotype was seen a few times. V is TRBV11-2 and J is TRBJ2-2; possible D gene TRBD1, 6 bases. This CDR3 region has 15 residues. The V end lost 7 bases, the J end lost 3 bases, and 15 bases lay between the germline ends. CDR1 SGHAT and CDR2 FQNNGV come from the germline V gene. CDR3 sequence: CASNSQGSHTGELFF. CDR3 DNA: TGTGCCAGCAACTCGCAGGGGTCTCACACCGGGGAGCTGTTTTTT.

CDR3: CASSRRALQFGYTF. The DNA for the CDR3 is TGTGCCAGCAGCCGAAGGGCCCTCCAATTTGGCTACACCTTC. The chain has TRBV7-9 and TRBJ1-2; D unresolved. Germline lookup yields CDR1 SEHNR and CDR2 FQNEAQ (reference sequence). The CDR3 extends over 14 amino acids. Trimming cost V 5 bases and J 7 bases, with 17 bases left between them.